The 5 T cell receptor beta chains reported below all come from one sample, sequenced in a study of blood T cell repertoires in COVID-19. The method was immunoSEQ multiplex PCR; TCRdb's version includes in-frame clones alone and lacks a portion of them. The table has approximately 300,000 clones, roughly 82% seen once. Specimen: peripheral blood. The origin of the receptors is a woman between 50 and 59 years old with acute or convalescent COVID-19.

There are a few counts of this clone. The chain links TRBV5-4 to TRBJ2-5; 8 nucleotides agree with TRBD1. This CDR3 has 15 residues. J lost 5 bases, V lost 4 bases, and 10 bases had no gene match. Germline V gene data show CDR1 as SGHNT and CDR2 as YYREEE (reference sequence). The CDR3: CASSIPDRVGETQYF. CDR3 sequence (DNA): TGTGCCAGCAGCATCCCGGACAGGGTGGGGGAGACCCAGTACTTC.

This clone was recorded a few times. The CDR3 bases are TGTGCCAGCAACCAAGGACAGGGCTACGAGCAGTACTTC. It is translated as CASNQGQGYEQYF. The chain combines TRBV2 with TRBJ2-7; 8 bases fit TRBD1. Germline values: CDR1 SNHLY, CDR2 FYNNEI. This CDR3 region has 13 residues. The ends lost 7 bases at V and 3 bases at J; junction bases unmatched: 5.

The V gene is TRBV7-8, the J gene TRBJ2-7; TRBD2 matches at 8 bases. The V gene's germline CDR1 is SGHVS and CDR2 FQNEAQ. This CDR3 region has 15 residues. V shed 5 bases and J 2 bases; nucleotides not matched to a gene: 8. The CDR3 coding sequence is TGTGCCAGCAGCCTTATAGCGGGACTAGCCTACGAGCAGTACTTC. Translation: CASSLIAGLAYEQYF.

The chain has TRBV27 and TRBJ2-7; 10 positions match TRBD2. This CDR3 spans 13 amino acids. Germline CDR1 and CDR2: MNHEY and SMNVEV (reference sequence). V lost 6 bases, J lost 6 bases, and 5 bases stayed unmatched. In DNA, the CDR3 is TGTGCCAGCAGGCTAGCGGGAGTGGGCGAGCAGTACTTC. This gives the protein CASRLAGVGEQYF.

This clone was detected only once. V usage is TRBV27 and J usage is TRBJ2-7; D perhaps matches TRBD2 (5 bases). The CDR3 is 15 residues long. V was pared by 4 bases and J by 3 bases, with 16 bases between. CDR1 is MNHEY and CDR2 is SMNVEV in the germline V gene (reference sequence). CDR3 sequence reads: CASSSPSFGLYEQYF. The CDR3 nucleotides are TGTGCCAGCAGTTCCCCTAGCTTCGGACTCTACGAGCAGTACTTC.